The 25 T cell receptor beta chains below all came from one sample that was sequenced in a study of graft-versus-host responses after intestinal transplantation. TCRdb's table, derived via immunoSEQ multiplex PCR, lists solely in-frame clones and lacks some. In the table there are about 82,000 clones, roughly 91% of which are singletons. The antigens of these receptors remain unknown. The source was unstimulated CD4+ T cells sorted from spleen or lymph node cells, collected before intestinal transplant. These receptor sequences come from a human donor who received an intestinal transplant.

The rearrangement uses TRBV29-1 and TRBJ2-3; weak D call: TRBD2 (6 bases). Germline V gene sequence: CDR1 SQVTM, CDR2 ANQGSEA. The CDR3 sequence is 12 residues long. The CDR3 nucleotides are TGCACCACCACCGGGGGAACAGATACGCAGTATTTT. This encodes CTTTGGTDTQYF.

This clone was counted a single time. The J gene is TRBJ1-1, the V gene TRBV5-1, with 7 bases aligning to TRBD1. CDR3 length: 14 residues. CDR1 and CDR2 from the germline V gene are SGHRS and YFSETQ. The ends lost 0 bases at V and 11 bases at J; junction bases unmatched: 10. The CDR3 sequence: CASSLVRGGHRAFF. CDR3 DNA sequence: TGCGCCAGCAGCTTGGTACGAGGGGGCCACCGGGCTTTCTTT.

CDR3 sequence reads: CASSEAGDRRNTEAFF. The CDR3 region has the DNA TGTGCCAGCAGTGAAGCAGGGGACAGGCGGAACACTGAAGCTTTCTTT. The rearrangement links TRBV2 to TRBJ1-1; 8 bases fit TRBD1. CDR3 size: 16 residues. V lost 0 bases and J lost 1; bases outside the gene matches: 4. CDR1 and CDR2 from the germline V gene are SNHLY and FYNNEI. The full variable domain, in which reference TRBV2 and TRBJ1-1 provide the parts outside the CDR3, is EPEVTQTPSHQVTQMGQEVILRCVPISNHLYFYWYRQILGQKVEFLVSFYNNEISEKSEIFDDQFSVERPDGSNFTLKIRSTKLEDSAMYFCASSEAGDRRNTEAFFGQGTRLTVV.

The CDR3 DNA follows: TGTGCCTGGAGTGCTGACAGGGAAACGATGCTGTATTTT. This encodes CAWSADRETMLYF. The chain links TRBV30 to TRBJ2-3, with 7 bases that match TRBD1. There are 13 residues in the CDR3. Germline CDR1 reads GTSNPN; CDR2 reads SVGIG (reference sequence). With 1 base clipped from V and 14 bases from J, the junction kept 12 bases outside the gene matches. The whole variable domain, filled in from reference TRBV30 and TRBJ2-3, reads SQTIHQWPATLVQPVGSPLSLECTVEGTSNPNLYWYRQAAGRGLQLLFYSVGIGQISSEVPQNLSASRPQDRQFILSSKKLLLSDSGFYLCAWSADRETMLYFGPGTRLTVL.

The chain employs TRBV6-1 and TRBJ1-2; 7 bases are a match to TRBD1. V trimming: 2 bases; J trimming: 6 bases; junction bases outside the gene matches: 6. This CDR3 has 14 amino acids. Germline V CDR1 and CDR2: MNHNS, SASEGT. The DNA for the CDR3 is TGTGCCAGCAGTGAATGGGCAGGGGGGAATGGCTACACCTTC. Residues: CASSEWAGGNGYTF.

The CDR3 coding sequence is TGTGCCAGTAGTTTTATCCGGGGGGCGCGGACAGATACGCAGTATTTT. Encoded protein: CASSFIRGARTDTQYF. The chain has TRBV19 and TRBJ2-3, with D possibly being TRBD2 (7 bases). The V gene's germline CDR1 is LNHDA and CDR2 SQIVND (reference sequence). The CDR3 totals 16 residues. V lost 5 bases to trimming and J lost 3 bases, with 18 bases between them.

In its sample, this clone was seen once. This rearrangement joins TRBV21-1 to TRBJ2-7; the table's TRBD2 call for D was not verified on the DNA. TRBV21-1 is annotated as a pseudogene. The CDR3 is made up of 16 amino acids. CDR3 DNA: TGTGCCAGCAGCAAAGATGGCGGGGCACCCTCCTACGAGCAGTACTTC. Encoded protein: CASSKDGGAPSYEQYF.

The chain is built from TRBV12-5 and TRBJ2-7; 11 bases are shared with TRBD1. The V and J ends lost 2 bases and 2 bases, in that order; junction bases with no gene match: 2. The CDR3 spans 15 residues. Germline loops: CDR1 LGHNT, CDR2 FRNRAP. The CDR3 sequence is CASGLPGQGAYEQYF. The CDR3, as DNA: TGTGCTAGTGGTTTGCCGGGACAGGGGGCCTACGAGCAGTACTTC.

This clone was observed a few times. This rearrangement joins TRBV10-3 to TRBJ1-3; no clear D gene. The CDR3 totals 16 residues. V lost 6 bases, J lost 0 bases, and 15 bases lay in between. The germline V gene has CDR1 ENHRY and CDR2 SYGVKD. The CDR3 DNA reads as TGTGCCATCAGCCCCTCCCCGGGGAACTCTGGAAACACCATATATTTT. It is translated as CAISPSPGNSGNTIYF.

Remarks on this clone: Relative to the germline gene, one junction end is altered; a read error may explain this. CDR3 sequence reads: CASSYGPEYSNQPRHF. CDR3 DNA: TGTGCCAGCAGTTATGGCCCCGAATATAGCAATCAGCCCCGGCATTTT. The V and J genes are TRBV6-6 and TRBJ1-5, with unresolved D. CDR1 MNHNY and CDR2 SVGAGI come from the germline V gene (reference sequence). The CDR3 is made up of 16 amino acids.

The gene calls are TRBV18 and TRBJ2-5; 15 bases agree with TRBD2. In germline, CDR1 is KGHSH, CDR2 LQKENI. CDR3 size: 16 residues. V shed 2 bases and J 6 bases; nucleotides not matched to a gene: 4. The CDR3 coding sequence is TGTGCCAGCTCACCAGGACTAGCGGGGGGGTCCAAGACCCAGTACTTC. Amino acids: CASSPGLAGGSKTQYF.

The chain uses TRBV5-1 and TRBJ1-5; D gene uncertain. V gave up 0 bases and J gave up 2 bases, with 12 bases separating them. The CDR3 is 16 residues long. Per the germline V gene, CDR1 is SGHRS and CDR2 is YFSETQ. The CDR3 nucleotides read TGCGCCAGCAGCTTGGAAGGAGTATCAGGCAATCAGCCCCAGCATTTT. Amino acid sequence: CASSLEGVSGNQPQHF.

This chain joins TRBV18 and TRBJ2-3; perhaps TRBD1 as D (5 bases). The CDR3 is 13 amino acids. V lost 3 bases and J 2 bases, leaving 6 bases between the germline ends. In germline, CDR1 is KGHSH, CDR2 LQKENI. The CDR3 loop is CASSPDTTDTQYF. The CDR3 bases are TGTGCCAGCTCACCGGACACCACAGATACGCAGTATTTT.

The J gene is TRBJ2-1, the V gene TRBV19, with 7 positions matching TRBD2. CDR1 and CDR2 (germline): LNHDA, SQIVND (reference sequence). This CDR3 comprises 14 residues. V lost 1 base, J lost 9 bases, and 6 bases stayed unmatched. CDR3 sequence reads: CASSIGTSLAEQFF. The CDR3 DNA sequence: TGTGCCAGTAGTATAGGGACTAGTCTAGCTGAGCAGTTCTTC.

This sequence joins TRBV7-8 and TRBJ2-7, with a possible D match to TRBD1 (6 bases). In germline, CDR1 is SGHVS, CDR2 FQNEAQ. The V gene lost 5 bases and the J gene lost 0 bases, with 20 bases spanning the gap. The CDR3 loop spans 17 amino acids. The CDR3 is CASSPEAGQFISYEQYF. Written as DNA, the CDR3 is TGTGCCAGCAGCCCCGAGGCTGGACAGTTTATCTCCTACGAGCAGTACTTC.

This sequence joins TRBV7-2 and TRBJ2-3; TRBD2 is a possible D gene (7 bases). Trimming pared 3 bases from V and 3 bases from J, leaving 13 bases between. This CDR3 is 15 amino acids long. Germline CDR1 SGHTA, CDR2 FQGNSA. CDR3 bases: TGTGCCAGCAGCTTCGGGGGGCCTGGGACAGATACGCAGTATTTT. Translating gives CASSFGGPGTDTQYF.

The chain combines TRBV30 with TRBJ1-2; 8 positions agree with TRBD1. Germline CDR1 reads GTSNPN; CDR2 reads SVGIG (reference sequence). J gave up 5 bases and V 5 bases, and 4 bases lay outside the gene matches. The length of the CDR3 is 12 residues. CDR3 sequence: CAWGQGGYGYTF. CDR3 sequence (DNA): TGTGCCTGGGGACAGGGAGGGTATGGCTACACCTTC.

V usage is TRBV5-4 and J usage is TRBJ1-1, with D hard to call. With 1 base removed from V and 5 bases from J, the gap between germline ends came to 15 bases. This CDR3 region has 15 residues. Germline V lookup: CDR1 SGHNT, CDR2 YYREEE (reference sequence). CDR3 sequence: CASSLYPLPETEAFF. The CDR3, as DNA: TGTGCCAGCAGCTTGTACCCGCTGCCGGAGACTGAAGCTTTCTTT. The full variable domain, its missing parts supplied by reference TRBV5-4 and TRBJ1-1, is ETGVTQSPTHLIKTRGQQVTLRCSSQSGHNTVSWYQQALGQGPQFIFQYYREEENGRGNFPPRFSGLQFPNYSSELNVNALELDDSALYLCASSLYPLPETEAFFGQGTRLTVV.

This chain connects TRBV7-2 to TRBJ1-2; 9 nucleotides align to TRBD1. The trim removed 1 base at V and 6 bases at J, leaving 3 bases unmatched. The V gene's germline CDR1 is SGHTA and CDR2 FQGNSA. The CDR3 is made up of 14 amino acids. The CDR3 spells CASSLVDRGNGYTF. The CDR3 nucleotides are TGTGCCAGCAGCTTAGTAGACAGGGGGAATGGCTACACCTTC.

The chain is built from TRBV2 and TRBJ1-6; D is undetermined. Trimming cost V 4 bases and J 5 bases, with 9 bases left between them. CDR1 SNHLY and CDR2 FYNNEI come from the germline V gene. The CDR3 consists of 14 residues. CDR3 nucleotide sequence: TGTGCCAGCAGTGGCGGGCCCGATAATTCACCCCTCCACTTT. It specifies CASSGGPDNSPLHF.

CDR3: CASRIAEENYGYTF. In nucleotides, the CDR3 is TGTGCCAGCAGAATAGCAGAGGAAAACTATGGCTACACCTTC. V usage is TRBV7-9 and J usage is TRBJ1-2; no clear D gene. The germline CDR1 and CDR2 sequences are SEHNR and FQNEAQ (reference sequence). The CDR3 contains 14 residues. V dropped 6 bases and J dropped 2 bases, with 13 bases sitting between them. Drawing the rest from reference TRBV7-9 and TRBJ1-2, the complete variable domain is DTGVSQNPRHKITKRGQNVTFRCDPISEHNRLYWYRQTLGQGPEFLTYFQNEAQLEKSRLLSDRFSAERPKGSFSTLEIQRTEQGDSAMYLCASRIAEENYGYTFGSGTRLTVV.

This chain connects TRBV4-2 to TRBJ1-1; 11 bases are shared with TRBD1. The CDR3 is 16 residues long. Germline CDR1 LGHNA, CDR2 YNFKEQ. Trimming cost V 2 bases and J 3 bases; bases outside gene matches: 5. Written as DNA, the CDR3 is TGTGCCAGCAGCCAAATAGAGGGACAGGGGGACACTGAAGCTTTCTTT. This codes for CASSQIEGQGDTEAFF.

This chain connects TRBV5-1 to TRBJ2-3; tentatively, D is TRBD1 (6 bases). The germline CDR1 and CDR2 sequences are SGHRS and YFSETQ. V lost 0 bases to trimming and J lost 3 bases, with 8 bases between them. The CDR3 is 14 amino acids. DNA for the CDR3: TGCGCCAGCAGCTTGGGGGGGCGGACAGATACGCAGTATTTT. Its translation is CASSLGGRTDTQYF.

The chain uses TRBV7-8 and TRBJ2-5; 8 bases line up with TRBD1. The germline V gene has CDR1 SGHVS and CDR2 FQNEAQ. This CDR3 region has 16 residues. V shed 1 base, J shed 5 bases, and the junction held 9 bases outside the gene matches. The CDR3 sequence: CASSLGRDRLGETQYF. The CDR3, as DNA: TGTGCCAGCAGCTTAGGCCGGGACAGGCTCGGCGAGACCCAGTACTTC.

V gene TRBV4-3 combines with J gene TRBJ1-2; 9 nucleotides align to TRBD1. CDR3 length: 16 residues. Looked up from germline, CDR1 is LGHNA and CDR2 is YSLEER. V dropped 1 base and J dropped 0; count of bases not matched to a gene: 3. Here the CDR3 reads CASSQARTGANYGYTF. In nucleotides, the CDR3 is TGCGCCAGCAGCCAAGCCCGGACAGGGGCTAACTATGGCTACACCTTC.